This T cell receptor beta chain emerged from a study of blood T cells in healthy people across ages. The CDR3 is 17 amino acids. V shed 5 bases and J shed 0 bases, with 17 bases lying between them. Alongside a J-beta primer mix, a sample-barcoded 5' primer served in a second PCR lasting 7 to 11 cycles. MiXCR, applied by TCRdb to the 5' RACE reads, yields one record per CDR3 protein. The sample lists about 670,000 distinct CDR3 sequences; approximately 52% were seen once. The receptor was isolated from an elderly woman in good health. The chain couples TRBV12-3 or TRBV12-4 to TRBJ1-5, with D maybe TRBD1 (5 bases). The source material was blood. For the CDR3, the DNA is TGTGCCAGCAGTCCCTCGGGGCAGGCCGTTAGCAATCAGCCCCAGCATTTT. Protein product: CASSPSGQAVSNQPQHF.